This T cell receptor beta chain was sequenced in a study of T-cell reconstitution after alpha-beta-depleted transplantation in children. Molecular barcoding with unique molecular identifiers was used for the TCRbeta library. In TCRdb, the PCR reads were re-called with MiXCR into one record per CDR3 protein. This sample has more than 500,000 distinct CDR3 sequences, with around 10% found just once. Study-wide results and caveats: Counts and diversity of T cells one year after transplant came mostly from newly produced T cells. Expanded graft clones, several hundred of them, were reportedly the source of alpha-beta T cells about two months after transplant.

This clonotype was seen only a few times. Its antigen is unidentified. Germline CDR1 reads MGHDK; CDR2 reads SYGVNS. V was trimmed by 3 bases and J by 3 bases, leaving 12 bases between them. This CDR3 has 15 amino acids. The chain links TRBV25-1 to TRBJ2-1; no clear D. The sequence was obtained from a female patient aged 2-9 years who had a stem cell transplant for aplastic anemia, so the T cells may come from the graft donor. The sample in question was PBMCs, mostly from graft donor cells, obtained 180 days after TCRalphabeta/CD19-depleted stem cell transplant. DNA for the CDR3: TGTGCCAGCAGTGATTGGGCGGATAACTACAATGAGCAGTTCTTC. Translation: CASSDWADNYNEQFF.